There are many counts of the clone carrying this T cell receptor beta chain. What it recognizes is unknown. This entry comes from a study of T cells in Graves' hyperthyroidism and ophthalmopathy. Study-level information: Peripheral blood was acquired at first diagnosis, ahead of any therapy whatsoever. Study-level findings and limits: Most thyroid clonotypes expanded above 0.001 were also detected in blood. In validation, the model predicted ophthalmopathy. These predictions came a median about 6.5 months before onset.

RNA transcripts were the template for amplifying TCR beta CDR3 regions. Initially, a first-round RT-PCR of the TCR CDR3 employed the HTBI primer set. TCRdb processed the multiplex PCR reads anew with MiXCR; each CDR3 protein has one entry. The sample has around 350,000 distinct CDR3 sequences; approximately 15% are singletons. This CDR3 has 15 amino acids. Trimming stripped 4 bases from V and 4 bases from J, with 16 bases between. Germline loops: CDR1 LGHDT, CDR2 YNNKEL (reference sequence). The specimen was blood. This clonotype originated in a woman aged 25-40 years with Graves' ophthalmopathy. V and J are TRBV3-1 and TRBJ1-1; D is perhaps TRBD1 (5 bases). CDR3 nucleotide sequence: TGTGCCAGCAGCCGAGCCCGGGGCTGGAGCACTGAAGCTTTCTTT. Translated, it gives CASSRARGWSTEAFF.